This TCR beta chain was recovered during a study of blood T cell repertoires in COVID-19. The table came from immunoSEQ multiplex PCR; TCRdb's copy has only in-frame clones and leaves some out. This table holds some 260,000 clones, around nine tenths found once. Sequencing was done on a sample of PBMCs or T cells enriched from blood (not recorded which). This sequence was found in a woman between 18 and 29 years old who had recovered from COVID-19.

The CDR3: CATSRGGIQRVEQFF. Here the CDR3 DNA reads TGTGCCACCAGTCGAGGCGGGATACAACGAGTCGAGCAGTTCTTC. This chain joins TRBV24-1 and TRBJ2-1, with D maybe TRBD2 (6 bases). The ends were cut back, 6 bases at V and 10 bases at J, with 21 bases in the middle. Germline CDR1 is KGHDR and CDR2 is SFDVKD. CDR3 length equals 15 residues.